The TCR beta chain described here comes from a study of blood T cell repertoires in COVID-19. The germline gives CDR1 ENHRY, CDR2 SYGVKD. The CDR3 loop spans 13 amino acids. As originally analysed: Estimation of nucleated cell counts was performed using reference gene primer amplification. Profiling relied on immunoSEQ multiplex PCR, and the TCRdb table lists in-frame clones only, not all of them. The DNA was the basis for D and trimming; V, J and clone size are from that table. This table holds under 200,000 clones, approximately 80% found once. Worth noting for this clone: Sequence at one end of the junction differs from germline and may be a read error.

Material: peripheral blood. This chain links TRBV10-3 with TRBJ1-1, with D perhaps matching TRBD1 (6 bases). The source is a woman at least 80 years old with acute or convalescent COVID-19. The CDR3 is CAISESAGALGLF. CDR3 sequence (DNA): TGTGCCATCAGTGAGTCTGCGGGGGCTTTGGGCCTGTTT.